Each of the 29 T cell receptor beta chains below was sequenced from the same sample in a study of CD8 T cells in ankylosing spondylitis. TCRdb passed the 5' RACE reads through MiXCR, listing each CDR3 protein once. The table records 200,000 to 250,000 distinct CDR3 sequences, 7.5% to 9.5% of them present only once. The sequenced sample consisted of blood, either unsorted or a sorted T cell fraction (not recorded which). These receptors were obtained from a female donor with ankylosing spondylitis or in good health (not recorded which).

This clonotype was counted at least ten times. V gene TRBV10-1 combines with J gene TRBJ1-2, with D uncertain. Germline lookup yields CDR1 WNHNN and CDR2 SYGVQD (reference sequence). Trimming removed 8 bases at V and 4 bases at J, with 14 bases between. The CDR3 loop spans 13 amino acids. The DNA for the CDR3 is TGCGCCAGCCCAAGACCTTACTCCTATGGCTACACCTTC. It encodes CASPRPYSYGYTF.

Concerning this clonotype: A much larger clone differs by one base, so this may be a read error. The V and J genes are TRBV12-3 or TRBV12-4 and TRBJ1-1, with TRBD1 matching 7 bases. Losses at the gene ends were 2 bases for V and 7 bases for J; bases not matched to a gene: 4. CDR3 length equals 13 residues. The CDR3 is CASSLFRQGEAFF. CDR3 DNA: TGTGCCAGCAGTTTATTCCGACAGGGTGAAGCTTTCTTT.

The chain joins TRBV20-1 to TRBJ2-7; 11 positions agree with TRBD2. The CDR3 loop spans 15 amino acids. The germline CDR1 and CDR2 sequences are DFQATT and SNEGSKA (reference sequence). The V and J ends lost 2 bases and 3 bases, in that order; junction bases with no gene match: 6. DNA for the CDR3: TGCAGTGCTAGAACCCCTAGCGGGAGGTTCTACGAGCAGTACTTC. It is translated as CSARTPSGRFYEQYF.

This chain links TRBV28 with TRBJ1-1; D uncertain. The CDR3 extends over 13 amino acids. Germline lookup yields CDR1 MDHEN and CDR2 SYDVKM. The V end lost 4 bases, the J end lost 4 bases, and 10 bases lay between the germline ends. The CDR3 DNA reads TGTGCCAGCAGTTCTATGCGGGGCACTGAAGCTTTCTTT. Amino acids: CASSSMRGTEAFF.

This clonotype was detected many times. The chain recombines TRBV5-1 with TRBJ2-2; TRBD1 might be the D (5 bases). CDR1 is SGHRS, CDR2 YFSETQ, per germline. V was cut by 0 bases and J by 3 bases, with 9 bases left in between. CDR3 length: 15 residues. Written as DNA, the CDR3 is TGCGCCAGCAGCTTGGGGCCGACAGACACCGGGGAGCTGTTTTTT. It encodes CASSLGPTDTGELFF.

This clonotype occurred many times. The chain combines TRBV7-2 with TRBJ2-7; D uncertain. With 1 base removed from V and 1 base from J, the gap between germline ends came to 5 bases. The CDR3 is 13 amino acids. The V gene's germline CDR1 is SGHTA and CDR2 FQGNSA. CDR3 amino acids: CASSLDHSYEQYF. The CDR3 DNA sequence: TGTGCCAGCAGCTTAGACCATTCCTACGAGCAGTACTTC.

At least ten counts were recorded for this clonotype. Here the CDR3 reads CASAASGKPDPREQYF. DNA for the CDR3: TGTGCCAGCGCTGCTAGCGGGAAACCAGACCCGAGGGAGCAGTACTTC. The rearrangement links TRBV9 to TRBJ2-7, with 9 bases identical to TRBD2. Germline assignment: CDR1 SGDLS and CDR2 YYNGEE. The ends lost 7 bases at V and 7 bases at J; junction bases unmatched: 18. The CDR3 has 16 amino acids.

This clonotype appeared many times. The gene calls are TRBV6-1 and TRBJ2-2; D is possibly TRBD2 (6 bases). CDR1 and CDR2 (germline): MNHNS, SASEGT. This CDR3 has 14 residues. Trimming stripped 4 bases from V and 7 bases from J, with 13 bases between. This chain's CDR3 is CASSGTGALGELFF. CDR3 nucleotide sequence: TGTGCCAGCAGTGGGACGGGAGCGCTCGGGGAGCTGTTTTTT.

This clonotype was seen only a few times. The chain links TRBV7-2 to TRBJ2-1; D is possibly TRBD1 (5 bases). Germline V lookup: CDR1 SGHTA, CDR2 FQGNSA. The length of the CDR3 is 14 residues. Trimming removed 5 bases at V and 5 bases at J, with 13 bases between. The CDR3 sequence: CASSLRVSNNEQFF. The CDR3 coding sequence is TGTGCCAGCAGCCTCAGGGTGTCCAACAATGAGCAGTTCTTC. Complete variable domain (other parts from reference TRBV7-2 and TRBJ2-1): GAGVSQSPSNKVTEKGKDVELRCDPISGHTALYWYRQSLGQGLEFLIYFQGNSAPDKSGLPSDRFSAERTGGSVSTLTIQRTQQEDSAVYLCASSLRVSNNEQFFGPGTRLTVL.

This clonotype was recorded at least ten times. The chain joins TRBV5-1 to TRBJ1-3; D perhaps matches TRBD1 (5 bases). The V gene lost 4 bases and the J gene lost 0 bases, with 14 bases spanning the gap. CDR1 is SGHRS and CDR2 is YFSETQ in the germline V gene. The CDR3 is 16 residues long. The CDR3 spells CASSRDGGNSGNTIYF. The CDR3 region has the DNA TGCGCCAGCAGCCGGGACGGCGGAAACTCTGGAAACACCATATATTTT.

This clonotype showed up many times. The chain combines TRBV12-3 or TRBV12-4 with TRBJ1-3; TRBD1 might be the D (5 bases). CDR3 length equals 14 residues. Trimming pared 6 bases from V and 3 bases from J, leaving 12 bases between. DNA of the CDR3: TGTGCCAGCAGCTCCGGGACTTATGGAAACACCATATATTTT. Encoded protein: CASSSGTYGNTIYF.

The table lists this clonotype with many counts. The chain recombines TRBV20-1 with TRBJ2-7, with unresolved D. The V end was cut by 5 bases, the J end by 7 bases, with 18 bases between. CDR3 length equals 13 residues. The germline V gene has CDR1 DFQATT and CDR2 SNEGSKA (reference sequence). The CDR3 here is CSAAPSGGVEQYF. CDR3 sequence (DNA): TGCAGTGCTGCCCCGTCTGGTGGGGTAGAGCAGTACTTC.

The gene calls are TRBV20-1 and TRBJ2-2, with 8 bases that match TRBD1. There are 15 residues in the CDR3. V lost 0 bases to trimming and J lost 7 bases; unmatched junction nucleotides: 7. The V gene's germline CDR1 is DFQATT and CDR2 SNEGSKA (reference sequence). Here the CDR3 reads CSAREPGQARGELFF. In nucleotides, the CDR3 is TGCAGTGCTAGAGAGCCGGGACAGGCCCGCGGGGAGCTGTTTTTT.

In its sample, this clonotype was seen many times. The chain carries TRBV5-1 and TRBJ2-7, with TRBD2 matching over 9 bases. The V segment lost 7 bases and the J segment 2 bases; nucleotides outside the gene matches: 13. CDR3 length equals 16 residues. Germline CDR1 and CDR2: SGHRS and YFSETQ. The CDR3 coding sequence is TGCGCCAGCGGGATGACTAGCGGAACTCCCACCTACGAGCAGTACTTC. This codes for CASGMTSGTPTYEQYF. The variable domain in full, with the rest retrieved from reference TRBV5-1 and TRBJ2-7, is KAGVTQTPRYLIKTRGQQVTLSCSPISGHRSVSWYQQTPGQGLQFLFEYFSETQRNKGNFPGRFSGRQFSNSRSEMNVSTLELGDSALYLCASGMTSGTPTYEQYFGPGTRLTVT.

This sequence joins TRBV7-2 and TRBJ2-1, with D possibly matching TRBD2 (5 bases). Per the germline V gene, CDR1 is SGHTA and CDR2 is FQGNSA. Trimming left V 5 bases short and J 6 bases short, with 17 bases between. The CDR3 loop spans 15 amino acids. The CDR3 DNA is TGTGCCAGCAGCACCGACTGGGAGAGAACCAATGAGCAGTTCTTC. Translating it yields CASSTDWERTNEQFF.

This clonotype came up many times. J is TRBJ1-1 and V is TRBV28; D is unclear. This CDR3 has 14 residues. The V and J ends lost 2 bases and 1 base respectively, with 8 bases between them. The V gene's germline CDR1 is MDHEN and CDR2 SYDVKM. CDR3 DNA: TGTGCCAGCAGTTTAGCCCGCCAGAACACTGAAGCTTTCTTT. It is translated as CASSLARQNTEAFF.

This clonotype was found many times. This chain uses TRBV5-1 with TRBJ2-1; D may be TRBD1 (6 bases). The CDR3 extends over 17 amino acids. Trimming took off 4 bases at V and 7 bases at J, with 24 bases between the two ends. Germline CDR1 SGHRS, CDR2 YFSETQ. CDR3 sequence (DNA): TGCGCCAGCAGCCCGACCCTCGGTGACAGGTCTGGGAATGAGCAGTTCTTC. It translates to CASSPTLGDRSGNEQFF.

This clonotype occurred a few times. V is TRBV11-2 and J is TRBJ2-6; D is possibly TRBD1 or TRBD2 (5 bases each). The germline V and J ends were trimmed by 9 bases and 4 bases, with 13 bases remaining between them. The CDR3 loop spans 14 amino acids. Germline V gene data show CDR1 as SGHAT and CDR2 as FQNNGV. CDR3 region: CASERGTGANVLTF. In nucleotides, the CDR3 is TGTGCCAGTGAGAGGGGTACCGGGGCCAACGTCCTGACTTTC.

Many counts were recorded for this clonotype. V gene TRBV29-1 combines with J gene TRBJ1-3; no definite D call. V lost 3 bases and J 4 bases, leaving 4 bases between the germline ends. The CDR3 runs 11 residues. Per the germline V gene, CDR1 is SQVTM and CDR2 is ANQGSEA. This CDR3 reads CSVDAGNTIYF. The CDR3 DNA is TGCAGCGTTGATGCGGGAAACACCATATATTTT.

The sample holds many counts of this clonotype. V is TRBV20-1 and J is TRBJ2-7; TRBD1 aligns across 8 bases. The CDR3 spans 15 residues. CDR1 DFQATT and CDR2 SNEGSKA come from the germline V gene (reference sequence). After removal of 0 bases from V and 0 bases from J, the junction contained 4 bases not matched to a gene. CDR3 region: CSARDSTGDSYEQYF. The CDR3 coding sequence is TGCAGTGCTAGAGATTCGACAGGGGACTCCTACGAGCAGTACTTC.

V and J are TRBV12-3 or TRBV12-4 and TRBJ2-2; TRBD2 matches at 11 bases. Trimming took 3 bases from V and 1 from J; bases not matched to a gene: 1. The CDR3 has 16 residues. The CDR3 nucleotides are TGTGCCAGCAGTTTCGGGACTAGCGGGAACACCGGGGAGCTGTTTTTT. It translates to CASSFGTSGNTGELFF.

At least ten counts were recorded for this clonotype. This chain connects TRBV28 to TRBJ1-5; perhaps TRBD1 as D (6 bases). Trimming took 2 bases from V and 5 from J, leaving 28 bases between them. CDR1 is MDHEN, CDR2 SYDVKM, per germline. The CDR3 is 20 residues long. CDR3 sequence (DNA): TGTGCCAGCAGTTTAATAGGGGGAACGCTGGCAGGGAGGATCCATCAGCCCCAGCATTTT. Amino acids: CASSLIGGTLAGRIHQPQHF.

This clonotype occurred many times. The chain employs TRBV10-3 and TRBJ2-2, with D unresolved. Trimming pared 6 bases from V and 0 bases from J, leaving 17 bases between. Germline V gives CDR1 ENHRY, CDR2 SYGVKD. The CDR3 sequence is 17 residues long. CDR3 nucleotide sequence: TGTGCCATCAGGTCAGCTTCGAGACCAACGAACACCGGGGAGCTGTTTTTT. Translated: CAIRSASRPTNTGELFF.

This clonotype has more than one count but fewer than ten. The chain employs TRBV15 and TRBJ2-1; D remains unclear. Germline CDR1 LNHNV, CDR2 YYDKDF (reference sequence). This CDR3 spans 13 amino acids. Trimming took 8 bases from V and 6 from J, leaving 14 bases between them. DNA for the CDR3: TGTGCCACCTCCCCGGCGTCGGGCAATGAGCAGTTCTTC. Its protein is CATSPASGNEQFF.

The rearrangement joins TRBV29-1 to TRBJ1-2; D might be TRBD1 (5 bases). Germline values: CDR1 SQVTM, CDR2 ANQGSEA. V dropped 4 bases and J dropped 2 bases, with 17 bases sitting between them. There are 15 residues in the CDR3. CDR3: CSVVGRARANYGYTF. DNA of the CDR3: TGCAGCGTTGTAGGCAGGGCCAGGGCAAACTATGGCTACACCTTC.

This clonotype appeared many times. The CDR3 reads CASSLEPSDTQYF. The CDR3 DNA reads as TGTGCCAGCAGCTTAGAGCCTTCAGATACGCAGTATTTT. The chain couples TRBV11-2 to TRBJ2-3; D remains unclear. This CDR3 has 13 residues. Germline values: CDR1 SGHAT, CDR2 FQNNGV. V was clipped by 0 bases and J by 4 bases, with 5 bases between them.

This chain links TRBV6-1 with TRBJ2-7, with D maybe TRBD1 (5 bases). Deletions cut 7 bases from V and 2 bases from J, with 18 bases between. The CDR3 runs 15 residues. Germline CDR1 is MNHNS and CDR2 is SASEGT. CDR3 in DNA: TGTGCCAGCAACCCACGTCAGGGTGGGGCCTACGAGCAGTACTTC. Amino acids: CASNPRQGGAYEQYF.

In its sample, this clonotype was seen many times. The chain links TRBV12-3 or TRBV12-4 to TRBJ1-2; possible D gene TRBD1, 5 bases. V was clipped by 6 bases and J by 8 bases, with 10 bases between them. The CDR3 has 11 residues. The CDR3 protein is CASRGLEGYTF. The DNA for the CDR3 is TGTGCCAGCAGGGGGCTGGAGGGCTACACCTTC.

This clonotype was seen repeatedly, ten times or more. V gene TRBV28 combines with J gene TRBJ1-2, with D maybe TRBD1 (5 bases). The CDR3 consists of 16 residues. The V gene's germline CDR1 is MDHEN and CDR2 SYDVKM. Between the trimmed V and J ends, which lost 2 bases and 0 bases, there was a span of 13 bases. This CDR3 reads CASSLKGRQTNYGYTF. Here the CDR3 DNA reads TGTGCCAGCAGTTTAAAGGGACGGCAAACTAACTATGGCTACACCTTC.